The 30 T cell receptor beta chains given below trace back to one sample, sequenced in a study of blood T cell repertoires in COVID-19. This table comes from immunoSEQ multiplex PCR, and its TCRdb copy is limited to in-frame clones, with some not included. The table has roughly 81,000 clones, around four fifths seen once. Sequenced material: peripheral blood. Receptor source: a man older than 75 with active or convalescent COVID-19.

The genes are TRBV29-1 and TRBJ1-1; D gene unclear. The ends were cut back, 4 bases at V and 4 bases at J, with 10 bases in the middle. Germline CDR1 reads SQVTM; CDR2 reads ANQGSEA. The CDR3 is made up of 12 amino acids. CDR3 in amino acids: CSVGHGVTEAFF. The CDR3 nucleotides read TGCAGCGTTGGACACGGGGTCACTGAAGCTTTCTTT.

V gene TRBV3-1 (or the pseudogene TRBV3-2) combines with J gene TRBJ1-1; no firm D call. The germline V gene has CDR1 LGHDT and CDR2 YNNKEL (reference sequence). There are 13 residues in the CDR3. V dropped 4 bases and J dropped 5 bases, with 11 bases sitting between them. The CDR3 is CASSLADRTEAFF. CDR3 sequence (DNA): TGTGCCAGCAGCCTAGCAGATAGAACTGAAGCTTTCTTT.

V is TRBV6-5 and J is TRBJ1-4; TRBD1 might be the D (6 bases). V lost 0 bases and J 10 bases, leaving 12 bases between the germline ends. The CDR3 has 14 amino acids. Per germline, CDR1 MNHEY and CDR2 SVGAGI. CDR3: CASSYSNGGGKLFF. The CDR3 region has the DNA TGTGCCAGCAGTTACTCGAATGGGGGCGGAAAACTGTTTTTT.

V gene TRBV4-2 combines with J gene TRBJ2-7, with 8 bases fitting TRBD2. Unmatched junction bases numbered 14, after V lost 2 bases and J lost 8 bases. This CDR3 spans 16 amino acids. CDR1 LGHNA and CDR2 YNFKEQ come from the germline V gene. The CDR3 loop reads CASSQKVLADSGKQYF. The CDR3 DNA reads TGTGCCAGCAGCCAAAAGGTACTAGCGGACTCAGGAAAGCAGTACTTC.

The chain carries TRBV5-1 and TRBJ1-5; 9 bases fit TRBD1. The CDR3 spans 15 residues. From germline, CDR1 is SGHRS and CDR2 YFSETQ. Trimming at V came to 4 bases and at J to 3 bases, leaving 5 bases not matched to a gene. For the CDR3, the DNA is TGCGCCAGCAGCCTCGGACAGGGGCCCAATCAGCCCCAGCATTTT. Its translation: CASSLGQGPNQPQHF.

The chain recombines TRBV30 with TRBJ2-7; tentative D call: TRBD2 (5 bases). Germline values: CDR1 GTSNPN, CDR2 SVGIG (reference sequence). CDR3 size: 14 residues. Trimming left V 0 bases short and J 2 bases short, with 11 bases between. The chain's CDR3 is CAWSVLGLAYEQYF. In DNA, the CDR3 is TGTGCCTGGAGTGTACTAGGGCTGGCCTACGAGCAGTACTTC.

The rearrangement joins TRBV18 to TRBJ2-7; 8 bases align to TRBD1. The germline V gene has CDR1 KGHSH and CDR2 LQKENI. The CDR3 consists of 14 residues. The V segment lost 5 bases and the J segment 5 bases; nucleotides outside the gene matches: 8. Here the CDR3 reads CASSRQGFRDEQYF. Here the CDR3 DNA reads TGTGCCAGCTCAAGACAGGGGTTTAGGGACGAGCAGTACTTC. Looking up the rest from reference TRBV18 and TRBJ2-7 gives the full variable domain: NAGVMQNPRHLVRRRGQEARLRCSPMKGHSHVYWYRQLPEEGLKFMVYLQKENIIDESGMPKERFSAEFPKEGPSILRIQQVVRGDSAAYFCASSRQGFRDEQYFGPGTRLTVT.

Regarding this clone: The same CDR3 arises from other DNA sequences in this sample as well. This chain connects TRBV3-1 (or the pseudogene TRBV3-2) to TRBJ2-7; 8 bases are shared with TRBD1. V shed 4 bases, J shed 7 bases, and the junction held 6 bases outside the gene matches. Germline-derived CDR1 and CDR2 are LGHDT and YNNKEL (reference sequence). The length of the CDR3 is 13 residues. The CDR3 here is CASSRQGAREQYF. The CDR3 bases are TGTGCCAGCAGCCGCCAGGGGGCAAGGGAGCAGTACTTC.

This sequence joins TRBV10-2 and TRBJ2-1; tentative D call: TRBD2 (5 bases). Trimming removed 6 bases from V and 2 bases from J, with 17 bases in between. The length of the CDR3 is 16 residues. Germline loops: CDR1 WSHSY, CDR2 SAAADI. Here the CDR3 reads CASRFGVVPTYNEQFF. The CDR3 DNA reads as TGCGCCAGCAGGTTCGGGGTGGTCCCAACCTACAATGAGCAGTTCTTC.

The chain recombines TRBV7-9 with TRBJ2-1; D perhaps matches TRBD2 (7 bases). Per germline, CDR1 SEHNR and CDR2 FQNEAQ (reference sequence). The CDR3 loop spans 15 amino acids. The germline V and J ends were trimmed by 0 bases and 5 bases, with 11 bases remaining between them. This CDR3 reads CASSLAGGPNNEQFF. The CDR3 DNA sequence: TGTGCCAGCAGCTTAGCGGGGGGGCCTAACAATGAGCAGTTCTTC.

CDR3 coding DNA: TGTGCCAGCAGCTTAGACGACAGGGCCTATGGCTACACCTTC. Protein sequence: CASSLDDRAYGYTF. V and J are TRBV7-6 and TRBJ1-2; TRBD1 matches 7 bases. Looked up from germline, CDR1 is SGHVS and CDR2 is FNYEAQ. The ends lost 1 base at V and 4 bases at J; junction bases unmatched: 3. The CDR3 totals 14 residues.

The chain's CDR3 is CASSQDRYQPQHF. The CDR3 nucleotides read TGTGCCAGCAGCCAAGACAGATATCAGCCCCAGCATTTT. The chain is built from TRBV3-1 (or the pseudogene TRBV3-2) and TRBJ1-5, with D unclear. The CDR3 sequence is 13 residues long. Trimming stripped 0 bases from V and 5 bases from J, with 5 bases between. Germline V gives CDR1 LGHDT, CDR2 YNNKEL (reference sequence).

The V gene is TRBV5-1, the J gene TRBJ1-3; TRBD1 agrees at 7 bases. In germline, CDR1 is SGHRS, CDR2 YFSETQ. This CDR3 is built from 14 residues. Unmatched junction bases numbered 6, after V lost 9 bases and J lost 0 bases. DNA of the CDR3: TGCGCCACCCGGACAGGTATCTCTGGAAACACCATATATTTT. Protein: CATRTGISGNTIYF.

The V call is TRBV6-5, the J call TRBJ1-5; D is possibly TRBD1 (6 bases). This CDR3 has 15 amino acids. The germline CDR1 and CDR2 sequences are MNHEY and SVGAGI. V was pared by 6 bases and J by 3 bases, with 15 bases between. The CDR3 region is CASSKDRRANQPQHF. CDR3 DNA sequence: TGTGCCAGCAGCAAAGACAGGAGAGCCAATCAGCCCCAGCATTTT.

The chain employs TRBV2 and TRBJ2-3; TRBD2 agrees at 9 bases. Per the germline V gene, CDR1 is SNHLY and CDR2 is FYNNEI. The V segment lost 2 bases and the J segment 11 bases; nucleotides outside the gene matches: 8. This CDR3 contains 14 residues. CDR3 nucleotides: TGTGCCAGCAGTGAAAGGCGGGAGGGCCGGGTGCAGTATTTT. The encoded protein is CASSERREGRVQYF.

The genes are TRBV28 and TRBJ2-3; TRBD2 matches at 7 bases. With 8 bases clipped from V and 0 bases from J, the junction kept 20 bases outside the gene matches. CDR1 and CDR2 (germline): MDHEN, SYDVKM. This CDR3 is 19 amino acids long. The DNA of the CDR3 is TGTGCCAGCTCAATGGGAGGGGCCCTGCTTACCTTTAGCACAGATACGCAGTATTTT. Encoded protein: CASSMGGALLTFSTDTQYF.

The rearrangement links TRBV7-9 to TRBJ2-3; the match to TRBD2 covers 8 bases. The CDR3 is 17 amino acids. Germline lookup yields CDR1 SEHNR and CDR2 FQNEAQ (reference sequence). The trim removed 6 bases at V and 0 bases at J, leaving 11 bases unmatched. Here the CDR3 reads CASSPLFPSGSTDTQYF. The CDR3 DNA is TGTGCCAGCAGTCCACTTTTCCCTAGCGGGAGCACAGATACGCAGTATTTT.

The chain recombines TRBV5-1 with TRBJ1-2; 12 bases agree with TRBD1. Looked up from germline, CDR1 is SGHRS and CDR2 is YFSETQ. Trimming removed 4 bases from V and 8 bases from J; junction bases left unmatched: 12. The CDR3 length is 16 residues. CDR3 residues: CASSAGTGGLPGGYTF. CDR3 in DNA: TGCGCCAGCAGCGCGGGGACAGGGGGCCTCCCGGGAGGCTACACCTTC.

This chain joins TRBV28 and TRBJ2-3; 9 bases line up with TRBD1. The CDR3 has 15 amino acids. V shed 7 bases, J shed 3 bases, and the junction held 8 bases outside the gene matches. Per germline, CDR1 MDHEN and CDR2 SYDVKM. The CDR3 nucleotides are TGTGCCAGCACATCCCCCGGGACAGGGACAGATACGCAGTATTTT. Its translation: CASTSPGTGTDTQYF.

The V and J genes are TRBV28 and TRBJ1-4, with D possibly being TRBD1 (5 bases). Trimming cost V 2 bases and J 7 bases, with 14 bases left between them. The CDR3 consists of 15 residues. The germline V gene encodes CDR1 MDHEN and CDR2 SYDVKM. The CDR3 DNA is TGTGCCAGCAGTTTACTTTTGGTGGGGGGTGAAAAACTGTTTTTT. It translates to CASSLLLVGGEKLFF.

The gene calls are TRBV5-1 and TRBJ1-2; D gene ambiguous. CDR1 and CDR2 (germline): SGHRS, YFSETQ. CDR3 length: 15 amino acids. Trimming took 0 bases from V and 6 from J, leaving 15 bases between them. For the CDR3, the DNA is TGCGCCAGCAGCTTGGGGCCTCGGGGATCTCATGGCTACACCTTC. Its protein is CASSLGPRGSHGYTF.

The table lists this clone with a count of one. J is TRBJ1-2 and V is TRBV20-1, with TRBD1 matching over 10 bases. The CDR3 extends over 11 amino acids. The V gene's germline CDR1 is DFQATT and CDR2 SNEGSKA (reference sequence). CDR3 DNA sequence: TGCAACGTTAGGACAGGGGGAGGCTACACCTTC. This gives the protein CNVRTGGGYTF.

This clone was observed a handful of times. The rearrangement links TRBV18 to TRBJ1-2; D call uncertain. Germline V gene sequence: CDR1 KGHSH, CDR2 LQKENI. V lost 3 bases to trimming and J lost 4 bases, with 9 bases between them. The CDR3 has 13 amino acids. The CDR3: CASSPNLSYGYTF. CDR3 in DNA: TGTGCCAGCTCACCGAACCTCAGCTATGGCTACACCTTC. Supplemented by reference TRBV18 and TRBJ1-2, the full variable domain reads NAGVMQNPRHLVRRRGQEARLRCSPMKGHSHVYWYRQLPEEGLKFMVYLQKENIIDESGMPKERFSAEFPKEGPSILRIQQVVRGDSAAYFCASSPNLSYGYTFGSGTRLTVV.

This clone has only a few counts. Here the CDR3 reads CASSVQGCNYGYTF. For the CDR3, the DNA is TGCGCCAGCAGCGTACAGGGGTGTAACTATGGCTACACCTTC. The genes are TRBV23-1 and TRBJ1-2; 7 bases agree with TRBD1. TRBV23-1 carries the ORF label, with uncertain function. The CDR3 length is 14 residues. V shed 6 bases, J shed 1 base, and the junction held 5 bases outside the gene matches.

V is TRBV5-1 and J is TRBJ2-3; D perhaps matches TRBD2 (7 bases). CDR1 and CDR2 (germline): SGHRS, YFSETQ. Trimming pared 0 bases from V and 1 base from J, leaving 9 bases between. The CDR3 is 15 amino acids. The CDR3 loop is CASSLEGGGTDTQYF. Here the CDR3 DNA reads TGCGCCAGCAGCTTGGAGGGGGGGGGCACAGATACGCAGTATTTT.

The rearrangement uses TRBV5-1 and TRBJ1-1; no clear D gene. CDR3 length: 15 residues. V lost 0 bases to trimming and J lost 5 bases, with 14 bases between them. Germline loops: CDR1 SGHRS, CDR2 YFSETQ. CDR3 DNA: TGCGCCAGCAGCTTGGCCGGAGGGTTAGGGACTGAAGCTTTCTTT. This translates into CASSLAGGLGTEAFF.

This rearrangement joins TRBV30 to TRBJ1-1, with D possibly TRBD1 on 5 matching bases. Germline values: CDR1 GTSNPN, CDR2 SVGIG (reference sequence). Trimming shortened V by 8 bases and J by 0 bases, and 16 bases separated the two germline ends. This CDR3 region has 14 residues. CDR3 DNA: TGTGCCCAACGCCAGGGTTCTCTGAACACTGAAGCTTTCTTT. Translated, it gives CAQRQGSLNTEAFF.

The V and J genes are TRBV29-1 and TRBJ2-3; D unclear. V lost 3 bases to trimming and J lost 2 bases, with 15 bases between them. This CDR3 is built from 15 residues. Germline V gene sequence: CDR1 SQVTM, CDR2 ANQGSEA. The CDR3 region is CSVDSKSSITDTQYF. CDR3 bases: TGCAGCGTTGACTCGAAGTCCTCTATCACAGATACGCAGTATTTT.

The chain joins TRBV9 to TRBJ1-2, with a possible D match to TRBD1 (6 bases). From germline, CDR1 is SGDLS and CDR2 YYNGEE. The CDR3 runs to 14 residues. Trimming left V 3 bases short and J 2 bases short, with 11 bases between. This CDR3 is CASSASGQNYGYTF. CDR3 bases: TGTGCCAGCAGCGCGTCTGGACAGAACTATGGCTACACCTTC.

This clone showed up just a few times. This CDR3 reads CASSQVGGAGGYTF. DNA of the CDR3: TGTGCCAGCAGCCAAGTAGGAGGGGCGGGTGGCTACACCTTC. The V call is TRBV14, the J call TRBJ1-2; D may be TRBD1 (5 bases). V was clipped by 1 base and J by 7 bases, with 13 bases between them. CDR1 SGHDN and CDR2 FVKESK come from the germline V gene. The CDR3 consists of 14 residues.